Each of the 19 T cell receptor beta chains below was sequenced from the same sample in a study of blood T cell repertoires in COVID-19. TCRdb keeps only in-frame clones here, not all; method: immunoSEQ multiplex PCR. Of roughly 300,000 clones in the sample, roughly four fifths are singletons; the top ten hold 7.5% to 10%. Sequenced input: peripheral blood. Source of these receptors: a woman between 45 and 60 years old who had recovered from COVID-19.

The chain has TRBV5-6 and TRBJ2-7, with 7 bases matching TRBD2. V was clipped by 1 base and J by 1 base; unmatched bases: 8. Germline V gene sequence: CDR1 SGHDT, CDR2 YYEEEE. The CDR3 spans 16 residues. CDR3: CASSLRPAGLSYEQYF. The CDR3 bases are TGTGCCAGCAGCTTGAGGCCAGCGGGGTTATCCTACGAGCAGTACTTC. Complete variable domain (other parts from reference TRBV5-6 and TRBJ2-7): DAGVTQSPTHLIKTRGQQVTLRCSPKSGHDTVSWYQQALGQGPQFIFQYYEEEERQRGNFPDRFSGHQFPNYSSELNVNALLLGDSALYLCASSLRPAGLSYEQYFGPGTRLTVT.

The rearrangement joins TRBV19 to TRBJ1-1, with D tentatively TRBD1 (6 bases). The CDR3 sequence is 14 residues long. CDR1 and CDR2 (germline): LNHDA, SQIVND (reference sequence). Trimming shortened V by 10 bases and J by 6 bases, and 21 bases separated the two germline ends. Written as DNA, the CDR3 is TGTGCCACAGAACAGGGAGCGAGGGGCTCTGAAGCTTTCTTT. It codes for CATEQGARGSEAFF.

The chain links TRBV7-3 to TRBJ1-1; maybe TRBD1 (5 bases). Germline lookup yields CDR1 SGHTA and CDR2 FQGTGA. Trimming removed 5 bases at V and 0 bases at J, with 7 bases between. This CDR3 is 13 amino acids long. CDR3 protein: CASSQGVNTEAFF. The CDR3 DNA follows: TGTGCCAGCAGCCAAGGGGTGAACACTGAAGCTTTCTTT.

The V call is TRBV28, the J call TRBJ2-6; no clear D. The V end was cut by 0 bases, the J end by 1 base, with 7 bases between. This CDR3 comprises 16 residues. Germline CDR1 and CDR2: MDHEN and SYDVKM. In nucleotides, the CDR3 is TGTGCCAGCAGTTTATGGTCCGTTTCTGGGGCCAACGTCCTGACTTTC. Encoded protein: CASSLWSVSGANVLTF.

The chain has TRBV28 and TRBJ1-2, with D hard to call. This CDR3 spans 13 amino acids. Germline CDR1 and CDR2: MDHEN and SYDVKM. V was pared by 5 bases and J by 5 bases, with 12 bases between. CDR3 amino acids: CASSPGSVYGYTF. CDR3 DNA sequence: TGTGCCAGCAGTCCCGGGAGCGTGTATGGCTACACCTTC.

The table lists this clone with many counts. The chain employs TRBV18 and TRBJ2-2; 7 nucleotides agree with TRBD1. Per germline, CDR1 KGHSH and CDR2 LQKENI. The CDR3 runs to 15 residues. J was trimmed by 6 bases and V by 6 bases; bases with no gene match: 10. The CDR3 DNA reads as TGTGCCAGCTCCCCCCGAACAGGGGAAGCCGGGGAGCTGTTTTTT. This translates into CASSPRTGEAGELFF.

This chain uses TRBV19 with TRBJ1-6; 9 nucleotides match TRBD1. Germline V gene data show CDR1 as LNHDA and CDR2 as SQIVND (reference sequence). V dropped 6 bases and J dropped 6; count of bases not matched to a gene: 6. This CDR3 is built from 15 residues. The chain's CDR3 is CASSPQGQGNSPLHF. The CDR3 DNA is TGTGCCAGTAGCCCTCAGGGACAGGGTAATTCACCCCTCCACTTT.

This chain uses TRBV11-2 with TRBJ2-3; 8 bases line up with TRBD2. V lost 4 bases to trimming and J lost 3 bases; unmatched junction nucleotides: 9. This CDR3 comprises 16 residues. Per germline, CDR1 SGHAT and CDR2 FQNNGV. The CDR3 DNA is TGTGCCAGCAGCTACCTTCCGGGGGGGGATACAGATACGCAGTATTTT. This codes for CASSYLPGGDTDTQYF.

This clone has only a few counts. As DNA, the CDR3 is TGTGCCAGCAGCTCAGAGAACAGGGAGCTGGGCTACACCTTC. Encoded protein: CASSSENRELGYTF. This sequence joins TRBV7-2 and TRBJ1-2; D might be TRBD1 (6 bases). CDR1 SGHTA and CDR2 FQGNSA come from the germline V gene. CDR3 length equals 14 residues. Deletions cut 4 bases from V and 8 bases from J, with 17 bases between.

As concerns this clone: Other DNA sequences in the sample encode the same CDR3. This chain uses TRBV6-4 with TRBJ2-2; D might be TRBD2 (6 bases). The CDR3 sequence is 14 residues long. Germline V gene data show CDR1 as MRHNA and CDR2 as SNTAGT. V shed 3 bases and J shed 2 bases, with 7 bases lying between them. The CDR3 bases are TGTGCCAGCAGTGAGGGACTTAACACCGGGGAGCTGTTTTTT. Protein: CASSEGLNTGELFF.

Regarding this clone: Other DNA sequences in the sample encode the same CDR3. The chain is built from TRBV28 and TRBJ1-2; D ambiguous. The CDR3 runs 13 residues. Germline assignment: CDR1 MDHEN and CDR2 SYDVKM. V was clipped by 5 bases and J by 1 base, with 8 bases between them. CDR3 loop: CASSRGSNYGYTF. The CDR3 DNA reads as TGTGCCAGCAGTCGAGGAAGTAACTATGGCTACACCTTC.

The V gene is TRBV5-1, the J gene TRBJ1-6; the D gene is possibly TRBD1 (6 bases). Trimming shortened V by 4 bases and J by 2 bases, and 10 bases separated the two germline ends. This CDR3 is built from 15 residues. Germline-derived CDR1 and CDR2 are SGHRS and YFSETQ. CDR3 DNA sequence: TGCGCCAGCAGCCCACAGGGACCCTATAATTCACCCCTCCACTTT. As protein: CASSPQGPYNSPLHF. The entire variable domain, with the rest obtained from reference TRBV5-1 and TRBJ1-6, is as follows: KAGVTQTPRYLIKTRGQQVTLSCSPISGHRSVSWYQQTPGQGLQFLFEYFSETQRNKGNFPGRFSGRQFSNSRSEMNVSTLELGDSALYLCASSPQGPYNSPLHFGNGTRLTVT.

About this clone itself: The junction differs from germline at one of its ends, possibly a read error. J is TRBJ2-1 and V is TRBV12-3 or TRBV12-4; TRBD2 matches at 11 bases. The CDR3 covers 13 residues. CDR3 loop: CASRNGVSGRAVF. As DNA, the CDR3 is TGTGCCAGCAGGAATGGGGTTAGCGGGAGGGCAGTCTTC.

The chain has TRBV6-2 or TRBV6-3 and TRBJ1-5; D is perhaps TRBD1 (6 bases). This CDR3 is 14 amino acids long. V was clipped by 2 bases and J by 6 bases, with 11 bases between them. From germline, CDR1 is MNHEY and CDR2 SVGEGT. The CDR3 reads CASSYGGGGQPQHF. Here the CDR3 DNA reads TGTGCCAGCAGTTACGGGGGGGGCGGTCAGCCCCAGCATTTT.

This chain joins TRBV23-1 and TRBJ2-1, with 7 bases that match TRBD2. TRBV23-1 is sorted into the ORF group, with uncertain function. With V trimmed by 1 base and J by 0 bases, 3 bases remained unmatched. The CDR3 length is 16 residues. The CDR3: CASSQWRTSSYNEQFF. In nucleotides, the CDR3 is TGCGCCAGCAGTCAATGGCGGACTAGCTCCTACAATGAGCAGTTCTTC.

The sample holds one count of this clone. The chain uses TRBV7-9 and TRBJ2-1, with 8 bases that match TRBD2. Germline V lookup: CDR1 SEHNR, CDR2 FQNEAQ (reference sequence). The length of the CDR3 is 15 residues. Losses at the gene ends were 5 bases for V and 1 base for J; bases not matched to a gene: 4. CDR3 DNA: TGTGCCAGCAGCCCCGTAGCGGGATCCTACAATGAGCAGTTCTTC. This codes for CASSPVAGSYNEQFF.

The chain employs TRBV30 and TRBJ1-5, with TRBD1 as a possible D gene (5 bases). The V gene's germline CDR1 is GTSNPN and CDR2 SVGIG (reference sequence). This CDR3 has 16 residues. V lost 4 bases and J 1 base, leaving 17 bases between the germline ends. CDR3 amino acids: CAWTATPGGSNQPQHF. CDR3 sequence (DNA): TGTGCCTGGACCGCTACCCCCGGGGGAAGCAATCAGCCCCAGCATTTT.

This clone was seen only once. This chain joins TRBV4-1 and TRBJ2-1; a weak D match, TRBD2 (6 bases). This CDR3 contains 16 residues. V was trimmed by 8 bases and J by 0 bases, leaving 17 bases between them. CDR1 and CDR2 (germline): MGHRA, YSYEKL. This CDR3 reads CASGLTTPSSYNEQFF. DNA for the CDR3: TGCGCCAGCGGACTAACAACGCCAAGCTCCTACAATGAGCAGTTCTTC.

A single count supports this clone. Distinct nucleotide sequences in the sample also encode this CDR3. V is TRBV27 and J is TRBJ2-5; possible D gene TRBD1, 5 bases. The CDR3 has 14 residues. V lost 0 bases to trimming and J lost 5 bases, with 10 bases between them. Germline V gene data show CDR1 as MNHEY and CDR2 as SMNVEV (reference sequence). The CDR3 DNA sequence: TGTGCCAGCAGTTTATCGTCAGGGTGGGAGACCCAGTACTTC. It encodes CASSLSSGWETQYF.